This TCR beta chain was recovered during a study of cytomegalovirus exposure and HLA in healthy donors (dated by TCRdb to about 2017). Turning to the overall study: An earlier analysis of approximately 550 of the donors reported 250 to 300 Gb of sequence data and around 120 million unique TCR beta sequences from about 179 million T cells. An early release covering roughly 580 HLA-typed donors comprised approximately 300 gigabases of sequencing data and 85 million to 100 million unique TCR sequences. Of the roughly 400 genotyped donors, approximately 83% fell in the genetic ancestry cluster associated with self-reported Caucasian donors. The aim of the study was to test whether cataloging public T cell receptors could identify signatures of past pathogen exposure. The study used immunosequencing to profile the T cell repertoires of more than 650 subjects and linked those repertoires to cytomegalovirus serostatus. In addition to the first cohort of 666 subjects, a separate validation cohort of 120 different subjects was used. To predict cytomegalovirus infection status, the study combined high-throughput TCR immunosequencing, statistical association of individual TCRs with disease status, and machine learning. To study patterns of TCR occurrence, a later analysis re-analyzed previously published TCR beta repertoires from hundreds of donors and added high-resolution HLA genotyping. The later analysis used no new phenotypic data to find candidate immune exposures, relying instead on TCR beta sequences and their occurrence across donors. An earlier analysis of nearly 600 of the donors applied high-throughput TCR beta sequencing to assess whether each TCR beta V gene segment acted as functional or pseudogenic. Donor age, sex, ethnicity and CMV serostatus were compiled alongside the repertoire data. In a later genetic analysis, genome-wide SNP genotypes for about 65% of the roughly 670 donors were used, and that subset was treated as a discovery cohort. All discovery cohort repertoires had been generated using a single sequencing platform. Class I and class II HLA loci were covered by the typing at four-digit resolution. Typing coverage varied by locus: roughly 629-630 donors for A, B, C, DRB1 and DQB1; under 550 for DQA1; nearly 610 for DPA1; roughly 470 for DPB1. About 5 DR-DQ haplotypes were handled as single units for association and clustering, since linkage in the cohort was strong. On average, over 200,000 unique TCR beta nucleotide sequences were sequenced per donor among fewer than 500 genotyped donors of the cohort, with 15% to 20% of those sequences being non-productive.

Overall study results and their limits: The only immune exposure information available for the cohort was CMV serostatus. Strong co-occurrence of HLA alleles, especially DR and DQ, made assigning TCR associations to individual alleles difficult. In the study, around 150 TCR beta chains were listed as associated with cytomegalovirus. In a later analysis, HLA-associated TCR beta chains showed more clonal expansion and lower generation probabilities than non-associated chains that were equally common. A cluster of highly shared sequence variants was judged likely to represent a technical artifact of the sequencing pipeline. It was suggested by the authors that the approach could potentially be generalized to other disease states and immunological phenotypes. Some 15 rarely observed V segments, including chromosome 9 orphons, were excluded from the earlier analysis of several hundred of the donors because counts were too low. The presence/absence analyses assumed that sequencing depth was roughly uniform across donors, and that assumption may not be true. A further reported finding was that TCR beta sequences accurately predicted the HLA-A and HLA-B alleles for most subjects in the first cohort. According to a later analysis, most CMV-associated TCR beta chains appeared to be HLA-restricted, and the HLA associations seemed to be driven largely by CMV exposure. Three of the identified cytomegalovirus-associated TCR beta chains were confirmed in vitro to be specific for cytomegalovirus antigens. Some IMGT-functional V segments, including TRBV6-2 and TRBV6-3, could not be distinguished by the 87-base-pair reads and were therefore excluded. In both the original and validation cohorts, the classifier was reported to diagnose cytomegalovirus status with high specificity and sensitivity. A later analysis associated about 17,000 TCR beta sequences with specific HLA alleles at a false discovery rate of 0.05. A later genetic analysis reported fewer N-insertions in productive TCRs among donors in an Asian-associated ancestry cluster than the roughly 700-donor mean. Correlated functional status among segregating V segments might be attributable to linkage disequilibrium, but an unknown experimental factor could not be ruled out. In a later analysis, several top co-occurrence clusters were reported to appear linked to parvovirus B19, influenza, CMV and Epstein-Barr virus. In a later analysis, the rate of TCR association differed among HLA loci, with DRB1 alleles having the most associated TCRs and HLA-C alleles having the fewest. In an earlier analysis of 500 to 650 of the donors, most TCR beta V segments appeared in productive rearrangements about 90% or about 30% of the time, broadly matching IMGT annotations. In this cohort, only TCR beta chains were sequenced, and detectable features were limited by the absence of alpha or paired-chain data. Because HLA typing was missing for some donors at each locus, association tests included only the typed subset. Most TCR sequences were seen in very few donors, while some public TCRs were found in many individuals. In a later genetic analysis, a missense DCLRE1C variant was associated with V-gene and J-gene trimming of TCR beta chains, and the association was replicated in an independent cohort.

Receptors were amplified or captured by the immunoSEQ multiplex PCR assay. A mixture of 60 forward primers for TCR Vbeta segments and 13 reverse primers for TCR Jbeta segments was used in the multiplex PCR. A multiplex PCR assay on genomic DNA amplified the CDR3 region of rearranged TCR beta genes. The Illumina HiSeq System was used to sequence the amplified TCR beta libraries as 87-base-pair reads. The study's processing was this. Across the 666 repertoires, a later analysis counted 80 million or so unique TCR beta chains, 9 million to 14 million of which were shared by at least two donors. To remove PCR and sequencing errors, raw reads were error-corrected and collapsed into unique sequences using a nearest-neighbor algorithm that merged closely related sequences. CDR3 sequences were aligned to IMGT reference sequences to assign V, D and J gene segments. For a sequence to be retained, at least a six-nucleotide match to both a V gene segment and a J gene segment was required. Rearrangements were classified as productive when the CDR3 lacked stop codons and remained in frame with V and J, and all other rearrangements were classified as non-productive. CDR3 was defined according to IMGT convention as the region running from the second conserved V-encoded cysteine to the conserved J-encoded phenylalanine. The earlier analysis of 587 of the donors excluded any sequence lacking an unambiguous match to a single V gene segment. An earlier analysis of several hundred of the donors called V segments functional above 56.7% productive rearrangements and segregating when the between-donor standard deviation exceeded 5%. To diagnose cytomegalovirus status from the catalog of TCR beta chain sequences, a statistical classification framework was built. In a later analysis, V and J genes were assigned by comparing TCR nucleotide sequences against IMGT/GENE-DB human TR gene sequences. Using the TCRdist pipeline, a later analysis assigned CDR3 sequences along with most-parsimonious VDJ recombination scenarios. In a later analysis, each TCR beta chain was defined by its CDR3 amino acid sequence together with its V-gene family, and reads lacking a unique V-gene family were excluded. To address suspected cross-contamination and a sequencing artifact, a later analysis removed over 500 highly shared, low-generation-probability nucleotide sequences. In a later analysis, a clonal expansion index was calculated for each public chain from normalized within-repertoire ranks of inferred template counts. A later analysis computed generation probabilities with a VDJ recombination model fitted to out-of-frame rearrangements, and checked the results against IGoR. In a later analysis, hypergeometric tests were used to score TCR-TCR, TCR-HLA and TCR-CMV co-occurrence, with a repertoire-size bias correction applied to TCR pairs. In a later analysis, false discovery rates were estimated by permuting HLA or CMV assignments 20 times. In a later analysis, co-occurring TCRs were grouped with DBSCAN, and TCRdist sequence similarity was added when clustering was performed within HLA-allele-positive subsets. Repertoires with fewer than 30,000 or more than 120,000 public chains, plus five repertoires with anomalous nucleotide sharing, were excluded from co-occurrence clustering. In TCRdb, the immuneACCESS table is reduced to in-frame sequences with V and J assigned. These tables do not hold every clone; where another copy was compared, an unresolved V gene accounts for under half, and the others remain unexplained. V and J calls and clone size come straight from that table; D and trimming were deduced from the DNA. This sample is represented by approximately 120,000 clones; more than 15% of them were singletons. Clones ranked in the top ten supply approximately 2.9% of the sample.

Note on this clone: What antigen it recognizes has not been identified. Base qualities are not recorded, but no much larger clone differs from it by a single base.

Reading from cysteine to phenylalanine, the CDR3 counts 13 amino acids. Solely the CDR3 DNA is kept, with 39 bases framed from the first base. The germline V gene encodes CDR1 MNHEY and CDR2 SMNVEV (reference sequence). V loses 3 bases at its end and J loses 4 bases; junction bases beyond the gene matches: 2. The cohort comprised around 700 healthy bone marrow donors. At the time of sampling, all cohort members were nominally healthy, though unrecorded immune exposures were likely present. The donor was CMV seropositive and belonged to the group of 250 to 300 seropositive cohort members. A peripheral blood sample was provided by each donor, and peripheral blood mononuclear cells were used for TCR beta sequencing. The Qiagen DNeasy Blood Extraction Kit was used to extract genomic DNA from the blood cell samples.

The chain joins TRBV27 to TRBJ2-7; 8 bases in the middle match TRBD1. The sequence came from a female donor in good health and CMV-seropositive. The specimen was PBMCs. The DNA sequence reads TGTGCCAGCAGTTTGAACAGGGGGTACGAGCAGTACTTC. This codes for CASSLNRGYEQYF.